A selection of T cell receptor beta chains follows, all from one sample in a study of cytomegalovirus exposure and HLA in healthy donors. TCRdb's copy holds only in-frame clones and misses some; the assay was immunoSEQ multiplex PCR. The sample carries over 60,000 clones, 96% recorded once. Sequencing was performed on PBMCs. The receptors shown here come from a man aged 18 to 29 in good health and CMV-seronegative. CDR3s include the opening cysteine and the closing phenylalanine or tryptophan. A D gene is named only where the DNA matches it firmly. The listing skips clone size in some rows; elsewhere it reads once, few, many or a size class.

NA	TRBJ1-6	TRBV6-5	NA	CASSYSIGQGNSPLHF	TGTGCCAGCAGTTACTCAATTGGGCAGGGGAATTCACCCCTCCACTTT
NA	TRBJ1-2	TRBV30	NA	CAWYKTGGADYGYTF	TGTGCCTGGTATAAAACAGGTGGGGCGGACTATGGCTACACCTTC
few	TRBJ1-1	TRBV6-5	TRBD1	CASSYVGRGRTEAFF	TGTGCCAGCAGTTACGTGGGCAGGGGGCGGACTGAAGCTTTCTTT
NA	TRBJ1-1	TRBV30	NA	CAWTKGKGTEAFF	TGTGCCTGGACAAAGGGAAAGGGGACTGAAGCTTTCTTT
NA	TRBJ1-2	TRBV27	NA	CASSFRGNYGYTF	TGTGCCAGCAGTTTTCGGGGAAACTATGGCTACACCTTC
NA	TRBJ2-7	TRBV6-5	NA	CASSGAGGWHEQYF	TGTGCCAGCAGTGGGGCAGGGGGGTGGCACGAGCAGTACTTC
NA	TRBJ1-5	TRBV7-8	TRBD1	CASSQGTGRSQPQHF	TGTGCCAGCAGCCAAGGGACAGGGCGTAGTCAGCCCCAGCATTTT
NA	TRBJ1-2	TRBV10-3	NA	CAISEYTENYGYTF	TGTGCCATCAGTGAGTACACGGAGAACTATGGCTACACCTTC
NA	TRBJ1-1	TRBV15	TRBD1	CATSRPGGAAFF	TGTGCCACCAGCAGACCAGGGGGCGCAGCTTTCTTT
NA	TRBJ1-6	TRBV25-1	NA	CASKQDSSYNSPLHF	TGTGCCAGCAAACAAGACAGCTCCTATAATTCACCCCTCCACTTT
NA	TRBJ1-5	TRBV2	TRBD1	CASSEAEGAINQPQHF	TGTGCCAGCAGTGAAGCTGAGGGGGCGATCAATCAGCCCCAGCATTTT
NA	TRBJ1-1	TRBV6-5	NA	CASSYSRQMNTEAFF	TGTGCCAGCAGTTACTCGAGACAGATGAACACTGAAGCTTTCTTT
few	TRBJ2-1	TRBV2	NA	CASSGGFGYNEQFF	TGTGCCAGCAGCGGAGGGTTCGGTTACAATGAGCAGTTCTTC
NA	TRBJ2-7	TRBV19	TRBD2	CASSNPTSGRFYEQYF	TGTGCCAGTAGTAACCCCACTAGCGGGAGATTCTACGAGCAGTACTTC
NA	TRBJ2-1	TRBV5-1	TRBD2	CASSPSGTTRNNEQFF	TGCGCCAGCAGCCCGTCCGGGACTACCCGTAACAATGAGCAGTTCTTC
NA	TRBJ2-3	TRBV11-2	NA	CASSSGTWERSTDTQYF	TGTGCCAGCAGCTCCGGGACTTGGGAAAGGAGCACAGATACGCAGTATTTT
NA	TRBJ1-5	TRBV6-1	TRBD1	CASSGERDRVQPQHF	TGTGCCAGCAGTGGGGAACGGGACAGGGTTCAGCCCCAGCATTTT
NA	TRBJ2-7	TRBV4-1	TRBD2	CASSQGLAGAYEQYF	TGCGCCAGCAGCCAAGGACTAGCGGGAGCCTACGAGCAGTACTTC
NA	TRBJ1-5	TRBV2	TRBD1	CASSERQGINQPQHF	TGTGCCAGCAGTGAACGACAGGGGATCAATCAGCCCCAGCATTTT
NA	TRBJ2-5	TRBV27	NA	CASSLDLPGKETQYF	TGTGCCAGCAGTTTAGATCTCCCGGGTAAAGAGACCCAGTACTTC
NA	TRBJ2-7	TRBV29-1	NA	CSVEEPGSNLVQYF	TGCAGCGTTGAAGAACCGGGATCGAATTTGGTGCAGTACTTC
NA	TRBJ2-2	TRBV7-9	TRBD1	CASSDRDRGSPGELFF	TGTGCCAGCAGCGACCGGGACAGGGGTAGTCCCGGGGAGCTGTTTTTT
NA	TRBJ1-5	TRBV19	TRBD1	CASTIRGTGYSNQPQHF	TGTGCCAGTACCATAAGGGGGACAGGTTATAGCAATCAGCCCCAGCATTTT
NA	TRBJ1-5	TRBV27	TRBD1	CASSPLVTGGNQPQHF	TGTGCCAGCAGCCCTTTGGTCACAGGGGGGAATCAGCCCCAGCATTTT
NA	TRBJ1-1	TRBV14	NA	CASSLGHPYEAFF	TGTGCCAGCAGCCTCGGACACCCGTATGAAGCTTTCTTT
NA	TRBJ2-5	TRBV5-1	TRBD2	CASSGGVAGAETQYF	TGCGCCAGCAGCGGCGGGGTAGCGGGAGCAGAGACCCAGTACTTC
NA	TRBJ2-3	TRBV4-1	NA	CASSQILRGNTDTQYF	TGCGCCAGCAGCCAAATCTTACGGGGGAACACAGATACGCAGTATTTT
NA	TRBJ1-5	TRBV6-6	TRBD1	CASSSNRGRDQPQHF	TGTGCCAGCAGTTCAAACAGGGGGCGGGATCAGCCCCAGCATTTT
NA	TRBJ2-3	TRBV18	NA	CASSSLLEQSDTQYF	TGTGCCAGCTCATCCCTATTGGAGCAGTCGGATACGCAGTATTTT
NA	TRBJ1-6	TRBV5-4	NA	CASSLGASYNSPLHF	TGTGCCAGCAGCTTGGGAGCCTCCTATAATTCACCCCTCCACTTT
NA	TRBJ1-2	TRBV4-1	TRBD1	CASSSLPDREDYGYTF	TGCGCCAGCAGCTCTCTCCCGGACAGGGAGGACTATGGCTACACCTTC
once	TRBJ2-3	TRBV28	NA	CASSPLQDSKDTQYF	TGTGCCAGCAGCCCGCTCCAGGACAGCAAAGATACGCAGTATTTT
NA	TRBJ1-1	TRBV6-5	TRBD1	CASSYRDRGSTEAFF	TGTGCCAGCAGTTACCGGGACAGGGGTAGCACTGAAGCTTTCTTT
NA	TRBJ1-1	TRBV2	NA	CASSEEENTEAFF	TGTGCCAGCAGTGAGGAGGAGAACACTGAAGCTTTCTTT
NA	TRBJ1-2	TRBV28	NA	CASSFLDTGTGGYTF	TGTGCCAGCAGTTTTCTGGACACTGGCACGGGCGGCTACACCTTC
NA	TRBJ2-7	TRBV23-1	NA	CASKVANSYEQYF	TGCGCCAGCAAGGTAGCAAACTCCTACGAGCAGTACTTC
NA	TRBJ1-2	TRBV27	NA	CASSFRRPFYGYTF	TGTGCCAGCAGTTTTCGGAGGCCCTTCTATGGCTACACCTTC
NA	TRBJ1-1	TRBV6-5	NA	CASSHRQNTEAFF	TGTGCCAGCAGTCACCGACAGAACACTGAAGCTTTCTTT
NA	TRBJ2-7	TRBV5-5	NA	CASSLAPDSSYEQYF	TGTGCCAGCAGCTTGGCACCGGACTCCTCCTACGAGCAGTACTTC
NA	TRBJ1-2	TRBV7-2	TRBD1	CASSLGGQGIYGYTF	TGTGCCAGCAGCTTAGGAGGACAGGGAATCTATGGCTACACCTTC
NA	TRBJ1-1	TRBV5-6	NA	CASSLGANEAFF	TGTGCCAGCAGCTTGGGGGCCAATGAAGCTTTCTTT
NA	TRBJ2-2	TRBV9	NA	CASSVDPSRHTGELFF	TGTGCCAGCAGCGTAGACCCTAGCCGGCACACCGGGGAGCTGTTTTTT
NA	TRBJ2-1	TRBV10-3	TRBD1	CAITGTGDRNEQFF	TGTGCCATTACCGGGACAGGGGATAGGAATGAGCAGTTCTTC
NA	TRBJ1-1	TRBV5-1	NA	CASSRTANTEAFF	TGCGCCAGCAGTAGGACAGCGAACACTGAAGCTTTCTTT
NA	TRBJ2-1	TRBV15	TRBD1	CATSVRGQGFGNEQFF	TGTGCCACCAGCGTGAGGGGACAGGGGTTTGGGAATGAGCAGTTCTTC
NA	TRBJ2-1	TRBV27	TRBD1	CASREWGQGESNEQFF	TGTGCCAGCAGGGAGTGGGGACAGGGTGAATCCAATGAGCAGTTCTTC
NA	TRBJ2-1	TRBV7-9	NA	CASSLFLRESYNEQFF	TGTGCCAGCAGCTTATTTTTACGGGAGTCCTACAATGAGCAGTTCTTC
NA	TRBJ2-3	TRBV28	NA	CASSLTGFTDTQYF	TGTGCCAGCAGTTTGACAGGTTTCACAGATACGCAGTATTTT
NA	TRBJ1-6	TRBV4-1	NA	CASSPLDRSLHF	TGCGCCAGCAGCCCCTTAGACAGGTCCCTCCACTTT
once	TRBJ2-5	TRBV27	NA	CASSLSRAETQYF	TGTGCCAGCAGTTTATCACGTGCGGAGACCCAGTACTTC
NA	TRBJ1-5	TRBV6-5	TRBD1	CASRGTGGDQPQHF	TGTGCCAGCAGAGGCACAGGGGGCGATCAGCCCCAGCATTTT
NA	TRBJ2-6	TRBV11-2	NA	CASSLASVPGANVLTF	TGTGCCAGCAGCTTAGCCTCGGTTCCTGGGGCCAACGTCCTGACTTTC
NA	TRBJ1-4	TRBV7-6	TRBD1	CASSPDRVAVKLFF	TGTGCCAGCAGCCCGGACAGGGTGGCGGTAAAACTGTTTTTT
NA	TRBJ2-2	TRBV4-2	TRBD2	CASSPNLAGVTGELFF	TGTGCCAGCAGCCCCAACCTAGCGGGAGTTACCGGGGAGCTGTTTTTT
NA	TRBJ2-1	TRBV7-3	TRBD1	CASSMDRERNEQFF	TGTGCCAGCAGCATGGACAGGGAGCGGAATGAGCAGTTCTTC
NA	TRBJ2-7	TRBV10-3	TRBD1	CAISGLATGTGNYEQYF	TGTGCCATCAGTGGCCTAGCAACCGGGACAGGGAACTACGAGCAGTACTTC
NA	TRBJ1-1	TRBV5-1	TRBD1	CASSFGDRGVNTEAFF	TGCGCCAGCAGCTTTGGGGACAGGGGAGTGAACACTGAAGCTTTCTTT
NA	TRBJ2-7	TRBV11-2	NA	CASSLAGDSYYEQYF	TGTGCCAGCAGCTTAGCGGGGGACAGTTACTACGAGCAGTACTTC
NA	TRBJ1-1	TRBV6-6	NA	CASSRSPNTEAFF	TGTGCCAGCTCGCGCTCCCCGAACACTGAAGCTTTCTTT